Presented here are 16 T cell receptor beta chains from one specimen sequenced in a study of T cells in Graves' hyperthyroidism and ophthalmopathy. The TCR beta CDR3 regions underwent amplification using RNA transcripts as the source. When the TCR CDR3 underwent first-round RT-PCR, the HTBI primer set was used. TCRdb recomputed calls from the multiplex PCR reads with MiXCR, one row per CDR3 protein. The sample carries about 570,000 distinct CDR3 sequences, 40% to 55% recorded once. The sequencing input was peripheral blood or thyroid tissue (not recorded which). The receptor set was obtained from an adult woman with Graves' disease, either hyperthyroidism or ophthalmopathy (not recorded which).

The CDR3 spells CASSLRRVYGYTF. In DNA form, the CDR3 reads TGTGCCAGCAGCTTAAGACGCGTCTATGGCTACACCTTC. The rearrangement links TRBV7-2 to TRBJ1-2; no definite D call. The CDR3 covers 13 residues. Germline V gene lookup returns CDR1 SGHTA and CDR2 FQGNSA. The V and J ends lost 2 bases and 4 bases respectively, with 8 bases between them.

This clonotype appeared many times. The chain uses TRBV4-1 and TRBJ2-7, with TRBD2 matching over 9 bases. J lost 0 bases, V lost 3 bases, and 6 bases had no gene match. The CDR3 spans 16 residues. The germline gives CDR1 MGHRA, CDR2 YSYEKL. This CDR3 reads CASSHAIAGDSYEQYF. The DNA for the CDR3 is TGCGCCAGCAGCCACGCGATAGCGGGAGACTCCTACGAGCAGTACTTC.

This clonotype has ten or more counts. The gene calls are TRBV12-3 or TRBV12-4 and TRBJ1-3; D is ambiguous. With 5 bases removed from V and 0 bases from J, the gap between germline ends came to 11 bases. The CDR3 runs 15 residues. DNA for the CDR3: TGTGCCAGCAGTCTTAATTGGGACTCTGGAAACACCATATATTTT. Translated: CASSLNWDSGNTIYF.

This clonotype was observed once. Since no conserved phenylalanine or tryptophan closes the CDR3, a read error is the likely cause. It is unclear where the CDR3 begins or ends on the DNA, so no DNA is shown, and the CDR3 is as TCRdb lists it. The chain couples TRBV7-3 to TRBJ2-6. The germline CDR1 and CDR2 sequences are SGHTA and FQGTGA. The CDR3 sequence runs 9 residues, both termini included. This chain's CDR3 is CASSTDGNT.

This sequence joins TRBV29-1 and TRBJ1-2; 8 bases fit TRBD1. Germline lookup yields CDR1 SQVTM and CDR2 ANQGSEA. The CDR3 runs 13 residues. V shed 7 bases, J shed 5 bases, and the junction held 9 bases outside the gene matches. The CDR3 region is CSAKTGDLYGYTF. The CDR3 DNA is TGCAGCGCCAAGACAGGGGATCTTTATGGCTACACCTTC.

This rearrangement joins TRBV25-1 to TRBJ2-1, with D possibly called TRBD1 or TRBD2 (5 bases each). The V gene's germline CDR1 is MGHDK and CDR2 SYGVNS. V lost 6 bases, J lost 2 bases, and 8 bases lay in between. The CDR3 has 13 residues. CDR3 in amino acids: CASRMGAYNEQFF. CDR3 DNA: TGTGCCAGCAGGATGGGGGCCTACAATGAGCAGTTCTTC.

This clonotype was found many times. CDR3 bases: TGCAGTGCTAGAGCCCCCGCCGAGGGGGCTGAAGCTTTCTTT. Translation: CSARAPAEGAEAFF. The chain combines TRBV20-1 with TRBJ1-1; perhaps TRBD1 as D (6 bases). Germline V gene lookup returns CDR1 DFQATT and CDR2 SNEGSKA (reference sequence). This CDR3 is built from 14 residues. V was shortened by 1 base and J by 6 bases, with 15 bases between the two germline ends.

At least ten counts were recorded for this clonotype. V is TRBV20-1 and J is TRBJ2-2; 8 bases are a match to TRBD2. V dropped 3 bases and J dropped 4; count of bases not matched to a gene: 7. Germline CDR1 is DFQATT and CDR2 is SNEGSKA (reference sequence). CDR3 length: 15 residues. For the CDR3, the DNA is TGCAGTGCTAGGGTAGCGGGAAGGGGCACCGGGGAGCTGTTTTTT. Its translation: CSARVAGRGTGELFF.

The rearrangement links TRBV29-1 to TRBJ2-7; tentative D call: TRBD2 (6 bases). Per germline, CDR1 SQVTM and CDR2 ANQGSEA. Trimming removed 4 bases from V and 5 bases from J, with 15 bases in between. CDR3 length equals 13 residues. This CDR3 is CSVGLTSTHEQYF. In DNA, the CDR3 is TGCAGCGTTGGATTGACTAGTACCCACGAGCAGTACTTC.

V usage is TRBV6-5 and J usage is TRBJ2-2; TRBD1 agrees at 7 bases. Germline CDR1 MNHEY, CDR2 SVGAGI. The trim removed 6 bases at V and 5 bases at J, leaving 6 bases unmatched. This CDR3 is built from 14 residues. The CDR3 DNA follows: TGTGCCAGCAGAAGGGGGCGGGTAACCGGGGAGCTGTTTTTT. It encodes CASRRGRVTGELFF.

V usage is TRBV10-2 and J usage is TRBJ2-7; TRBD2 aligns across 10 bases. Germline CDR1 reads WSHSY; CDR2 reads SAAADI. The CDR3 is 14 amino acids. Trimming cost V 7 bases and J 3 bases; bases outside gene matches: 6. The CDR3 DNA follows: TGCGCCAGCACTCCACTAGCGGGGTACTACGAGCAGTACTTC. It encodes CASTPLAGYYEQYF.

The chain is built from TRBV28 and TRBJ1-4; no clear D gene. The CDR3 has 14 amino acids. V shed 5 bases and J shed 7 bases, with 14 bases lying between them. Germline V gives CDR1 MDHEN, CDR2 SYDVKM. The CDR3, as DNA: TGTGCCAGCAGTGCTCCCGGCACTGGTGAAAAACTGTTTTTT. Amino acids: CASSAPGTGEKLFF.

The chain employs TRBV7-6 and TRBJ1-6; D gene uncertain. V was cut by 5 bases and J by 10 bases, with 12 bases left in between. Per the germline V gene, CDR1 is SGHVS and CDR2 is FNYEAQ. The CDR3 is 13 amino acids. In DNA, the CDR3 is TGTGCCAGCAGCCGGAGTAAAAACTCACCCCTCCACTTT. Encoded protein: CASSRSKNSPLHF.

The table lists this clonotype with a count of one. The J gene is TRBJ2-6, the V gene TRBV19, with 8 bases fitting TRBD1. Germline loops: CDR1 LNHDA, CDR2 SQIVND (reference sequence). V shed 5 bases and J 0 bases; nucleotides not matched to a gene: 6. The CDR3 is 17 amino acids. The CDR3 loop is CASSSNRGYSGANVLTF. CDR3 DNA sequence: TGTGCCAGTAGTTCGAACAGGGGGTACTCTGGGGCCAACGTCCTGACTTTC.

This chain links TRBV15 with TRBJ1-3; D is undetermined. The CDR3 loop spans 14 amino acids. Germline V lookup: CDR1 LNHNV, CDR2 YYDKDF (reference sequence). The V and J ends lost 3 bases and 7 bases respectively, with 13 bases between them. CDR3 nucleotide sequence: TGTGCCACCAGCAGCCCCCTGGCGGGGAACACCATATATTTT. Translation gives CATSSPLAGNTIYF.

With respect to this clonotype: A read error is possible here, since a much larger clone lies one base away. The V and J genes are TRBV25-1 and TRBJ1-2; unclear D gene. Germline assignment: CDR1 MGHDK and CDR2 SYGVNS. The CDR3 totals 14 residues. The CDR3 coding sequence is TGTGCCAGCAGTGGGCCCAGGACCGTCTATAGCTACACCTTC. Protein: CASSGPRTVYSYTF.